Listed below are T cell receptor beta chains from one sample, sequenced in a study of blood T cell repertoires in COVID-19. The protocol was immunoSEQ multiplex PCR, while the TCRdb copy is restricted to in-frame clones and leaves out a portion. The sample lists more than 250,000 clones, roughly 90% occurring once. The sequenced material came from PBMCs or T cells enriched from blood (not recorded which). The receptor set was obtained from a woman aged 25 to 39 who had recovered from COVID-19. CDR3s include the opening cysteine and the closing phenylalanine or tryptophan. D genes are given only for firm matches. Not every row has a clone size; where given, it reads once, few, many or a size class.

j_call,clone_size,v_call,d_call,cdr3_nt,cdr3_aa
TRBJ1-2,NA,TRBV2,TRBD1,TGTGCCAGCAGGACAGGGGGCTATGGTGGCTACACCTTC,CASRTGGYGGYTF
TRBJ2-7,NA,TRBV28,TRBD2,TGTGCCAGCATCCCTGGACTAGCGGGAGGCCGCCACGAGCAGTACTTC,CASIPGLAGGRHEQYF
TRBJ2-7,NA,TRBV7-2,NA,TGTGCCAGCAGCTTAGGGTGGGCCGACGGTCGGCAGTACTTC,CASSLGWADGRQYF
TRBJ2-1,NA,TRBV7-3,TRBD1,TGTGCCAGCAGCAAGACAGGGGGCTTGAATGAGCAGTTCTTC,CASSKTGGLNEQFF
TRBJ1-3,NA,TRBV10-3,NA,TGTGCCATCAGTGGCGCAGGAACTGGAAACACCATATATTTT,CAISGAGTGNTIYF
TRBJ1-1,NA,TRBV21-1,NA,TGTGCCAGCAGCCGCAGGGGGCGGACTGAAGCTTTCTTT,CASSRRGRTEAFF
TRBJ2-1,once,TRBV28,TRBD1,TGTGCCAGCAACATATTTTCACCGGGACAGCAGGATGAGCAGTTCTTC,CASNIFSPGQQDEQFF
TRBJ2-3,NA,TRBV7-9,NA,TGTGCCAGCAGCCCAAGGAGGGCGATGGCAGATACGCAGTATTTT,CASSPRRAMADTQYF
TRBJ1-5,NA,TRBV6-5,NA,TGTGCCAGCAGTTACGCAGACACGAATCAGCCCCAGCATTTT,CASSYADTNQPQHF
TRBJ2-5,NA,TRBV19,TRBD1,TGTGCCAGTAGTCACATACAGGGGAGAGAGACCCAGTACTTC,CASSHIQGRETQYF
TRBJ1-1,once,TRBV5-1,NA,TGCGCCAGCAGCTTGGGGCCCGGAGGGAACACTGAAGCTTTCTTT,CASSLGPGGNTEAFF
TRBJ1-1,few,TRBV7-2,NA,TGTGCCAGCAGCTTGACAGAGAACACTGAAGCTTTCTTT,CASSLTENTEAFF
TRBJ2-7,NA,TRBV7-8,NA,TGTGCCAGCAGCTTAATATCGTGGGGTCCGGGACAAGGAACTAGCGAGCAGTACTTC,CASSLISWGPGQGTSEQYF
TRBJ2-7,NA,TRBV7-2,NA,TGTGCCAGCAGCTTTATGAGGGGGAACGAGCAGTACTTC,CASSFMRGNEQYF
TRBJ1-3,NA,TRBV10-3,NA,TGTGCCATCAGTGAGTCACAGAGCTCTGGAAACACCATATATTTT,CAISESQSSGNTIYF
TRBJ2-7,NA,TRBV10-3,NA,TGTGCCATTAAGGACAGATTGGGCGAGCAGTACTTC,CAIKDRLGEQYF
TRBJ2-3,NA,TRBV30,NA,TGTGCCTGGAGTGCATCAGCGGACTCGCAGTATTTT,CAWSASADSQYF
TRBJ2-7,NA,TRBV30,TRBD1,TGTGCCTGGAAAGGCCAGGGGGCCACCTACGAGCAGTACTTC,CAWKGQGATYEQYF
TRBJ2-7,NA,TRBV18,NA,TGTGCCAGCTCACCCCAGACAGGCGACGAGCAGTACTTC,CASSPQTGDEQYF
TRBJ1-5,NA,TRBV6-2/TRBV6-3,NA,TGTGCCAGCAGTCCACCAAGGGAGGCCGAGCATTTT,CASSPPREAEHF
TRBJ2-5,NA,TRBV3-1/TRBV3-2,NA,TGTGCCAGCAGCCAAGTAGTAGGTACTAGCTATGACTTC,CASSQVVGTSYDF
TRBJ1-2,once,TRBV12-3/TRBV12-4,TRBD1,TGTGCCAGCAGGGGGACAGGGGACTATGGCTACACCTTC,CASRGTGDYGYTF
TRBJ1-2,NA,TRBV11-2,NA,TGTGCCAGCAGCTCCTACCGTCGGGAGAATGGCTACACCTTC,CASSSYRRENGYTF
TRBJ2-3,NA,TRBV7-9,TRBD2,TGTGCCAGCAGCGCCCACCTCGGGGGGGGGCCTGTTATCACAGATACGCAGTATTTT,CASSAHLGGGPVITDTQYF
TRBJ2-1,NA,TRBV12-5,NA,TGTGCTAGTGGTTTAGGGGACTCCTACAATGAGCAGTTCTTC,CASGLGDSYNEQFF
TRBJ2-5,NA,TRBV27,NA,TGTGCCAGCAGTAGCGAAGGCGGGACCCAGTACTTC,CASSSEGGTQYF
TRBJ1-5,NA,TRBV6-2/TRBV6-3,NA,TGTGCCAGCAGTTCCCAGGGAAGTCAGCCCCAGCATTTT,CASSSQGSQPQHF
TRBJ2-1,NA,TRBV11-2,TRBD2,TGTGCCAGCAGCCCCCAGGCGGGAGGCAATGAGCAGTTCTTC,CASSPQAGGNEQFF
TRBJ1-1,NA,TRBV5-1,NA,TGCGCCAGCAGCACCACCCCAGGGGCGAGGATCGCTGAAGCTTTCTTT,CASSTTPGARIAEAFF
TRBJ2-1,NA,TRBV29-1,TRBD2,TGCAGCGGACTAGCGGGACTCTACAATGAGCAGTTCTTC,CSGLAGLYNEQFF
TRBJ2-1,NA,TRBV24-1,TRBD2,TGTGCCACCAGTGATTTTGGTCCTAGCGGGGGGGACTACAATGAGCAGTTCTTC,CATSDFGPSGGDYNEQFF
TRBJ1-1,NA,TRBV28,TRBD1,TGTGCCAGCAGTTTGAGGGGGCGCATGATCACTGAAGCTTTCTTT,CASSLRGRMITEAFF
TRBJ2-7,NA,TRBV7-9,NA,TGTGCCAGCAGCTTAAAGGGACAAGCCTACGAGCAGTACTTC,CASSLKGQAYEQYF
TRBJ2-1,NA,TRBV18,NA,TGTGCCAGCTCCAGACCGGGACTTGACATCTACAATGAGCAGTTCTTC,CASSRPGLDIYNEQFF
TRBJ1-1,NA,TRBV4-2,NA,TGTGCCAGCAGCCAAGAAGCTCAGGGGAGCCCCGACACTGAAGCTTTCTTT,CASSQEAQGSPDTEAFF
TRBJ1-1,NA,TRBV25-1,NA,TGTGCCAGCGCACAGGGAAACACTGAAGCTTTCTTT,CASAQGNTEAFF
TRBJ2-3,NA,TRBV20-1,TRBD2,TGCAGTGCTAGTAATAGGTGGACTAGCGGGACAGATACGCAGTATTTT,CSASNRWTSGTDTQYF
TRBJ2-2,once,TRBV19,TRBD1,TGTGCCAGTAGTATAGATATACAGGGGGGAAACACCGGGGAGCTGTTTTTT,CASSIDIQGGNTGELFF
TRBJ2-7,NA,TRBV5-6,TRBD1,TGTGCCAGCAGCTTCCAGGGGGTTCGATACGAGCAGTACTTC,CASSFQGVRYEQYF
TRBJ2-7,once,TRBV7-2,NA,TGTGCCAGCAGCCGCGCGCCTAGCGTCTCCTACGAGCAGTACTTC,CASSRAPSVSYEQYF
TRBJ1-3,NA,TRBV18,NA,TGTGCCAGCTCACCAGTTACCAGATACGCCTCTGGAAACACCATATATTTT,CASSPVTRYASGNTIYF
TRBJ1-1,NA,TRBV5-1,NA,TGCGCCAGCAGCCCCCAGGGGCCTAACACTGAAGCTTTCTTT,CASSPQGPNTEAFF
TRBJ2-1,NA,TRBV5-1,TRBD2,TGCGCCAGCAGCCCCCCCGGGACTAGCGTAAACAATGAGCAGTTCTTC,CASSPPGTSVNNEQFF
TRBJ1-4,NA,TRBV7-2,NA,TGTGCCAGCAGCCGGACAGTTCGGAATGAAAAACTGTTTTTT,CASSRTVRNEKLFF
TRBJ2-4,NA,TRBV24-1,NA,TGTGCCACCAGTGATTCGGGGGAGGACATTCAGTACTTC,CATSDSGEDIQYF
TRBJ2-3,NA,TRBV6-5,NA,TGTGCCAGCCGGCAGAGGACAACAGATACGCAGTATTTT,CASRQRTTDTQYF
TRBJ2-3,NA,TRBV4-2,NA,TGTGCCAGCAGCCCCACGATAGTCCCCAGGACAGATACGCAGTATTTT,CASSPTIVPRTDTQYF
TRBJ2-3,NA,TRBV2,TRBD2,TGTGCCAGCAGGAGTGAAGCGGGAGGAGGAGATACGCAGTATTTT,CASRSEAGGGDTQYF
TRBJ2-4,NA,TRBV4-3,TRBD1,TGCGCCAGCAGCCAAGATCTAACAGGGGACAACATTCAGTACTTC,CASSQDLTGDNIQYF
TRBJ2-1,NA,TRBV3-1/TRBV3-2,NA,TGTGCCAGCAGCCAAAGGCGGAGCGGGTTTGGCAATGAGCAGTTCTTC,CASSQRRSGFGNEQFF
TRBJ1-1,NA,TRBV27,TRBD1,TGTGCCAGCAGTGCGGGGACAGGCTACACTGAAGCTTTCTTT,CASSAGTGYTEAFF
TRBJ2-7,few,TRBV28,NA,TGTGCCAGCAGTCCTCGGGGAGCATCTGGGCAGTACTTC,CASSPRGASGQYF
TRBJ2-5,NA,TRBV2,NA,TGTGCCAGCAGTGAGATAGAAGCGCTACAAGAGACCCAGTACTTC,CASSEIEALQETQYF
TRBJ2-7,NA,TRBV11-2,TRBD1,TGTGCCAGCAGACCGAACAGGGGCTCACTCTCCTACGAGCAGTACTTC,CASRPNRGSLSYEQYF
TRBJ1-5,NA,TRBV21-1,NA,TGTGCCAGCAGCCGAAAGGGGTTGAAGGGTTCATCCTATAGCAATCAGCCCCAGCATTTT,CASSRKGLKGSSYSNQPQHF
TRBJ1-4,NA,TRBV18,TRBD1,TGTGCCAGCTCACCACCGAACAGGGGTAATGAAAAACTGTTTTTT,CASSPPNRGNEKLFF
TRBJ1-2,few,TRBV5-8,NA,TGTGCCAGCAGCTTGGAACAATCCCTTAACTATGGCTACACCTTC,CASSLEQSLNYGYTF